Described below is a single TCR beta chain sequence and its context. Its cognate antigen has yet to be identified. With a mouse as the source, gene names and germline sequences are drawn from the mouse. The sequenced fragment ends 4 residues before the CDR3 boundary, so the rest is inferred from the germline J gene. This CDR3 is also generated by other DNA sequences in the sample. Pooled mouse cutaneous lymph node cells were stained for CD4, CD8alpha, NKG2D, NKG2ACE and other markers and were then sorted on a BD Influx. Library preparation was by the immunoSEQ multiplex PCR assay. RNA was extracted from all samples and reverse transcribed into cDNA, which served as template for TCR sequencing. First-strand cDNA was synthesized using SuperScript III with a 2:1 mix of oligo-dT and random hexamers. A synthetic immune receptor repertoire was used to measure amplification bias, and any remaining bias was corrected computationally. Sequencing of the libraries was done on Illumina HiSeq with 60 bp reads that cover the CDR3, reading from J toward V. For the original study's pipeline: After raw reads were preprocessed to remove errors, the CDR3 was defined following IMGT conventions as running from the conserved cysteine to phenylalanine. Clonality was computed by normalizing Shannon entropy by log2 of the number of productive unique TCRs and subtracting the result from 1. Whether scalp clones were CD4 or CD8 was inferred by matching scalp TCRbeta sequences against CD4 and CD8 repertoires sorted from blood. TCRdb provides this immuneACCESS table in a form limited to in-frame rearrangements. Some clones are lacking; in checked studies, under half of them reflect an unresolved V gene, and why the rest are absent is not known. The V and J calls and clone size were taken over from that table, and D and trimming were inferred from the DNA. For this sample, roughly 260,000 clones appear and none is a singleton. The ten largest clones take up 1.2% of the sample.

These data come from a study of CD8+ T cells in alopecia areata (dated by TCRdb to the late 2010s). For the wider study: Female C3H/HeJ recipients, about 7-10 weeks old, were grafted with skin from C3H/HeJ donors with spontaneous alopecia (about 6-13 months old). immunoSEQ multiplex PCR using 35 Vbeta forward primers and 13 Jbeta reverse primers was used to amplify TCRbeta CDR3 regions. Clonality in the scalp was compared among normal scalp (n=4), patchy alopecia areata scalp (n=8), and alopecia totalis/universalis scalp (n=8). The study used high-throughput TCRbeta sequencing to examine T cell clonal expansion in alopecia areata, in both the C3H/HeJ mouse model and human patients. Human TCRbeta sequencing covered scalp tissue and sorted CD4+ and CD8+ peripheral blood T cells from patchy and totalis/universalis alopecia areata patients and healthy controls. RNA was obtained with the PAXgene miRNA kit for fixed scalp, the miRNeasy kit for PBMCs, and the RNeasy kit for mouse skin. What the work shows at the level of the full study, not this receptor alone: Unlike mouse skin, which is dominated by gammadelta T cells, normal human skin has resident alphabeta T cells that are also sequenced, and this complicates analysis of the scalp TCR repertoire. Higher clonality and more expanded CD8+ clones were observed in lesional scalp than in normal scalp, particularly in alopecia totalis/universalis, a finding suggestive of antigenic drive. Shared TCR sequences between patients were less evident than in mice, which may be partly attributable to HLA diversity in the patient population.

The CDR3 starts with the cysteine, ends with the phenylalanine, and has 14 residues. Of the CDR3's DNA, 30 bases were read; they are in frame from base 1. The germline V gene (reference sequence) supplies CDR1 NSQYPW and CDR2 LRSPGD. The germline V and J ends show losses of 4 bases and 0 bases respectively, and no gene match explains 1 base of the junction. This sequence uses TRBV1 and TRBJ2-5; 7 middle bases align to TRBD2. The material sequenced was CD4+ T cells sorted from a lymph node. This clonotype originated in a C3H/HeJ mouse with alopecia areata. This line of mice carries MHC haplotype H2-k. Partial CDR3 DNA: TGCACCTGCAGTGGGACTGGTAACCAAGAC. Translated, it reads CTCSGTGNQD. In full, the CDR3 reads CTCSGTGNQDTQYF.